Below, 15 T cell receptor beta chains from the same sample are listed, as sequenced in a study of early T cells in non-severe SARS-CoV-2 infection. Each CDR3 protein gets one entry after TCRdb re-called the 5' RACE reads with MiXCR. Among under 70,000 distinct CDR3 sequences listed, around 6% were seen once. The source material was whole blood. The receptors were sampled from an adult who was a healthcare worker with PCR-confirmed SARS-CoV-2 infection or an uninfected control (not recorded which).

This clonotype occurred many times. V and J are TRBV11-3 and TRBJ2-2; D gene uncertain. The CDR3 runs 14 residues. Deletions cut 4 bases from V and 4 bases from J, with 10 bases between. Germline lookup yields CDR1 SGHNT and CDR2 YENEEA. The CDR3 DNA sequence: TGTGCCAGCAGCTACGGCGCCGTCACCGGGGAGCTGTTTTTT. This gives the protein CASSYGAVTGELFF.

At least ten counts were recorded for this clonotype. The rearrangement uses TRBV27 and TRBJ2-7; D gene uncertain. Germline V lookup: CDR1 MNHEY, CDR2 SMNVEV (reference sequence). Between the trimmed V and J ends, which lost 1 base and 0 bases, there was a span of 10 bases. This CDR3 comprises 15 residues. The CDR3 loop is CASSLYPALSYEQYF. DNA of the CDR3: TGTGCCAGCAGTTTATACCCGGCCCTCTCCTACGAGCAGTACTTC.

This clonotype has at least ten counts. The V and J genes are TRBV20-1 and TRBJ2-3; D ambiguous. CDR3 length: 14 amino acids. V dropped 2 bases and J dropped 1 base, with 10 bases sitting between them. CDR1 is DFQATT, CDR2 SNEGSKA, per germline (reference sequence). CDR3 in DNA: TGCAGTGCTAGATGGCCCCCGGGCACAGATACGCAGTATTTT. Translation gives CSARWPPGTDTQYF.

This clonotype was detected only a few times. This sequence joins TRBV10-3 and TRBJ2-2, with D possibly being TRBD2 (5 bases). V was pared by 3 bases and J by 0 bases, with 8 bases between. CDR1 and CDR2 from the germline V gene are ENHRY and SYGVKD. The CDR3 sequence is 15 residues long. The CDR3 sequence is CAISDRGSNTGELFF. The CDR3 DNA is TGTGCCATCAGTGACCGGGGATCGAACACCGGGGAGCTGTTTTTT.

This chain uses TRBV15 with TRBJ2-1; 14 bases fit TRBD2. Losses at the gene ends were 3 bases for V and 9 bases for J; bases not matched to a gene: 4. The V gene's germline CDR1 is LNHNV and CDR2 YYDKDF (reference sequence). The CDR3 runs to 15 residues. CDR3 sequence (DNA): TGTGCCACCAGCAGGGGACTAGCGGGAGTAGGTGAGCAGTTCTTC. Translation gives CATSRGLAGVGEQFF.

By sample fraction, this clonotype is medium-sized. The rearrangement uses TRBV7-2 and TRBJ2-3, with 7 nucleotides matching TRBD2. The V and J ends lost 0 bases and 1 base, in that order; junction bases with no gene match: 4. CDR1 and CDR2 (germline): SGHTA, FQGNSA. The length of the CDR3 is 16 residues. CDR3 coding DNA: TGTGCCAGCAGCTTAGCCCCGGGGGGAGGCACAGATACGCAGTATTTT. Protein: CASSLAPGGGTDTQYF.

This clonotype was recorded at least ten times. The chain has TRBV12-3 or TRBV12-4 and TRBJ1-5, with D uncertain. V lost 6 bases, J lost 5 bases, and 11 bases lay in between. The CDR3 consists of 13 residues. CDR3: CASSLRLDQPQHF. CDR3 in DNA: TGTGCCAGCAGCCTCAGGTTAGATCAGCCCCAGCATTTT.

This clonotype has ten or more counts. The chain is built from TRBV20-1 and TRBJ2-1; 8 bases line up with TRBD1. Per the germline V gene, CDR1 is DFQATT and CDR2 is SNEGSKA (reference sequence). This CDR3 has 17 amino acids. V gave up 1 base and J gave up 5 bases; unmatched junction bases: 13. This CDR3 is CSARVLAGGRRNNEQFF. DNA of the CDR3: TGCAGTGCTAGAGTCCTCGCAGGGGGCCGGAGGAACAATGAGCAGTTCTTC.

This clonotype was counted many times. The rearrangement uses TRBV15 and TRBJ2-7; 8 nucleotides align to TRBD2. The CDR3 extends over 16 amino acids. Per germline, CDR1 LNHNV and CDR2 YYDKDF (reference sequence). The trim removed 6 bases at V and 1 base at J, leaving 11 bases unmatched. CDR3 in amino acids: CATRGGGLGLSYEQYF. CDR3 nucleotide sequence: TGTGCCACCAGGGGCGGGGGGCTAGGTTTGTCCTACGAGCAGTACTTC.

Many counts were recorded for this clonotype. This chain links TRBV7-2 with TRBJ1-5; 8 bases line up with TRBD1. Germline-derived CDR1 and CDR2 are SGHTA and FQGNSA. Trimming removed 5 bases from V and 0 bases from J; junction bases left unmatched: 3. The CDR3 is made up of 15 amino acids. The CDR3 DNA reads as TGTGCCAGCAGCACGACAGGGGATAGCAATCAGCCCCAGCATTTT. The encoded protein is CASSTTGDSNQPQHF. The whole variable domain, filled in from reference TRBV7-2 and TRBJ1-5, reads GAGVSQSPSNKVTEKGKDVELRCDPISGHTALYWYRQSLGQGLEFLIYFQGNSAPDKSGLPSDRFSAERTGGSVSTLTIQRTQQEDSAVYLCASSTTGDSNQPQHFGDGTRLSIL.

The sample holds many counts of this clonotype. This rearrangement joins TRBV18 to TRBJ2-5; D gene ambiguous. This CDR3 contains 13 residues. From germline, CDR1 is KGHSH and CDR2 LQKENI. Trimming pared 3 bases from V and 2 bases from J, leaving 7 bases between. CDR3 amino acids: CASSPLDQETQYF. The CDR3 DNA reads as TGTGCCAGCTCACCCCTTGATCAAGAGACCCAGTACTTC.

This clonotype has ten or more counts. J is TRBJ2-2 and V is TRBV12-3 or TRBV12-4; 7 bases line up with TRBD1. The length of the CDR3 is 15 residues. The junction had 8 bases not matched to a gene; V was cut back by 6 bases and J by 4 bases. CDR3 residues: CASSRQGRSTGELFF. The CDR3 nucleotides are TGTGCCAGCAGCCGACAGGGTCGGAGCACCGGGGAGCTGTTTTTT.

The table lists this clonotype with many counts. J is TRBJ1-4 and V is TRBV6-2 or TRBV6-3; TRBD1 matches at 9 bases. This CDR3 comprises 14 residues. With V trimmed by 7 bases and J by 5 bases, 5 bases remained unmatched. The germline CDR1 and CDR2 sequences are MNHEY and SVGEGT. This CDR3 is CASNSGTGNEKLFF. The CDR3 nucleotides are TGTGCCAGCAACTCCGGGACAGGGAATGAAAAACTGTTTTTT.

The chain combines TRBV7-9 with TRBJ1-1; the D is unclear. The CDR3 spans 13 residues. In germline, CDR1 is SEHNR, CDR2 FQNEAQ (reference sequence). The V gene lost 5 bases and the J gene lost 14 bases, with 21 bases spanning the gap. The CDR3 sequence is CASSAVAGVKAFF. The CDR3 DNA sequence: TGTGCCAGCAGCGCCGTGGCAGGCGTAAAGGCCTTCTTT.

This clonotype occurred many times. The J gene is TRBJ2-7, the V gene TRBV5-6; possible D gene TRBD2, 6 bases. The CDR3 contains 14 residues. Germline V lookup: CDR1 SGHDT, CDR2 YYEEEE. V lost 5 bases and J 0 bases, leaving 12 bases between the germline ends. The CDR3: CASRQEGNSYEQYF. DNA of the CDR3: TGTGCCAGCAGACAGGAGGGGAACTCCTACGAGCAGTACTTC.